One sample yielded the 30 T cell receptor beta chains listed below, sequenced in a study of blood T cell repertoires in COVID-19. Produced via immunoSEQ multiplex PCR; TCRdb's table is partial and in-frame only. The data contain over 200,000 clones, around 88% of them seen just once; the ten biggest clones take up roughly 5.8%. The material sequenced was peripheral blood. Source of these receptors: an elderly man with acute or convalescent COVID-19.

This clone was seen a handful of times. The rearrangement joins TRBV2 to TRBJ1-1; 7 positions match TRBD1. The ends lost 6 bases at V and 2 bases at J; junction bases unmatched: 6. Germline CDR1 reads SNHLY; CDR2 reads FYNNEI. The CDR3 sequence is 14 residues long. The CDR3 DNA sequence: TGTGCCAGCAGGAACGGGACAGCAAACACTGAAGCTTTCTTT. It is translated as CASRNGTANTEAFF.

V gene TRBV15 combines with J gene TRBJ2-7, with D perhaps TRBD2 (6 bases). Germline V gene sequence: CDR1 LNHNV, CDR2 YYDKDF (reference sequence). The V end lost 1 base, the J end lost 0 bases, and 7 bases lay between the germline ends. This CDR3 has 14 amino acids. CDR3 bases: TGTGCCACCAGCAGAGTGCGGGGCTCCTACGAGCAGTACTTC. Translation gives CATSRVRGSYEQYF.

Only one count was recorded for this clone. The CDR3 is CASSLTREPTDTQYF. In DNA form, the CDR3 reads TGTGCCAGCAGCTTAACGCGGGAGCCCACAGATACGCAGTATTTT. The chain combines TRBV7-3 with TRBJ2-3, with 7 bases lining up with TRBD2. In germline, CDR1 is SGHTA, CDR2 FQGTGA. V was clipped by 0 bases and J by 2 bases; unmatched bases: 2. The CDR3 runs 15 residues. The full variable domain, rest sourced from reference TRBV7-3 and TRBJ2-3, is GAGVSQTPSNKVTEKGKYVELRCDPISGHTALYWYRQSLGQGPEFLIYFQGTGAADDSGLPNDRFFAVRPEGSVSTLKIQRTERGDSAVYLCASSLTREPTDTQYFGPGTRLTVL.

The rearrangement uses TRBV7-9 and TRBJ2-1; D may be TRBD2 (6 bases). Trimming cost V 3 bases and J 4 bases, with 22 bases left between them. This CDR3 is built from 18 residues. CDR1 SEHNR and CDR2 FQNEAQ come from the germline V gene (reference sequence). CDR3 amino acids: CASSFGPGGRLLYNEQFF. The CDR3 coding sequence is TGTGCCAGCAGCTTCGGGCCTGGGGGGAGGTTGCTATACAATGAGCAGTTCTTC.

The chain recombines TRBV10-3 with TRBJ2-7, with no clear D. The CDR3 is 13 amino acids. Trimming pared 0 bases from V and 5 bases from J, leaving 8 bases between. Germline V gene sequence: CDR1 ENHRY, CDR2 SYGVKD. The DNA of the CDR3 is TGTGCCATCAGTGAGTCGGTTAGAGACGAGCAGTACTTC. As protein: CAISESVRDEQYF.

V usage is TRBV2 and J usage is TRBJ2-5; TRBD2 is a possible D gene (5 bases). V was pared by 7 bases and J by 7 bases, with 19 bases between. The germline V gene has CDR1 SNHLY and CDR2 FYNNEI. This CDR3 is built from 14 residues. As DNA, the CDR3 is TGTGCCAGCACCTCTGGCGGAGGAGGTTGGACCCAGTACTTC. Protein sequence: CASTSGGGGWTQYF.

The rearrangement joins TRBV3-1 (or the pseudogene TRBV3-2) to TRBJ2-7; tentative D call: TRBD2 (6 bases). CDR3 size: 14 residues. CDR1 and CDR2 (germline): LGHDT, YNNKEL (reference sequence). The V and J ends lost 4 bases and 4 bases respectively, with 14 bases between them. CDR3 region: CASSLARGGYEQYF. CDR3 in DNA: TGTGCCAGCAGCCTCGCAAGGGGAGGATACGAGCAGTACTTC.

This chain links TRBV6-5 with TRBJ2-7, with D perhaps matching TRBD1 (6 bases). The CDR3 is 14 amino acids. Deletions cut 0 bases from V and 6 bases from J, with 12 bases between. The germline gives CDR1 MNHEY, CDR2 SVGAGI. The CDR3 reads CASSYSGTTIEQYF. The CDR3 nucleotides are TGTGCCAGCAGTTACTCGGGGACAACCATCGAGCAGTACTTC.

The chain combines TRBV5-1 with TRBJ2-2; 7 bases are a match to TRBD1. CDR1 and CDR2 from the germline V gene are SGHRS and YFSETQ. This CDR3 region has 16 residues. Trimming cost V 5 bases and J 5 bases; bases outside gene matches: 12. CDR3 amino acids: CASRRTTGALTGELFF. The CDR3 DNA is TGCGCCAGCAGACGGACCACAGGGGCTCTTACCGGGGAGCTGTTTTTT.

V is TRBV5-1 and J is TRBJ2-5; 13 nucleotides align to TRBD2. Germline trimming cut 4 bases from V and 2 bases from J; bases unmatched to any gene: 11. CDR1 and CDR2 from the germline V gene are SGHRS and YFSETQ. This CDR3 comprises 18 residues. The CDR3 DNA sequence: TGCGCCAGCAGCCTAACTAGCGGGAGGGCCCTCGGGCAAGAGACCCAGTACTTC. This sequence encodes CASSLTSGRALGQETQYF.

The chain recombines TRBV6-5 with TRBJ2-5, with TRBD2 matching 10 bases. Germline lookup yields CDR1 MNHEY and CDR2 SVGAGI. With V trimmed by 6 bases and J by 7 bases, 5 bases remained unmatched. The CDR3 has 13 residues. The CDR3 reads CASRKAGGPTQYF. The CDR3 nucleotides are TGTGCCAGCAGGAAAGCGGGGGGGCCGACCCAGTACTTC.

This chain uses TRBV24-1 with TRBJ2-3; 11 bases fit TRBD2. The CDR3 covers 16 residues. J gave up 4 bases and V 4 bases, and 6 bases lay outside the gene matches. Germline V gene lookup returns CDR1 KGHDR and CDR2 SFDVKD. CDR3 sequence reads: CATSDTLAGASDTQYF. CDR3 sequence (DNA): TGTGCCACCAGTGACACACTAGCGGGAGCGTCAGATACGCAGTATTTT.

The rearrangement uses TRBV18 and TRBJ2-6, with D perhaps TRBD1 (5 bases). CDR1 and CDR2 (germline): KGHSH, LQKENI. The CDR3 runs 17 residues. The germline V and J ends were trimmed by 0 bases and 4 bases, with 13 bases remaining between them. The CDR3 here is CASSPPTAALGANVLTF. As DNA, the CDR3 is TGTGCCAGCTCACCACCGACAGCAGCCCTGGGGGCCAACGTCCTGACTTTC.

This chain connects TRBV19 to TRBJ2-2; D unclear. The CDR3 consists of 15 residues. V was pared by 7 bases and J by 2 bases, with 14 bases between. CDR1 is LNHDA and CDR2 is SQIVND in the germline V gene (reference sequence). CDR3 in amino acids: CASKAPETNTGELFF. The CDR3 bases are TGTGCCAGTAAGGCCCCCGAGACAAACACCGGGGAGCTGTTTTTT.

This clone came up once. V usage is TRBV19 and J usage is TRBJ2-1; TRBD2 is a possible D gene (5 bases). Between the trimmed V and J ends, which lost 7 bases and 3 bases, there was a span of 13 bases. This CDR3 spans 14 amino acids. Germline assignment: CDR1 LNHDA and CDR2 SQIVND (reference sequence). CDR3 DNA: TGTGCCAGTACGGGGAGCGAATTCTACAATGAGCAGTTCTTC. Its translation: CASTGSEFYNEQFF.

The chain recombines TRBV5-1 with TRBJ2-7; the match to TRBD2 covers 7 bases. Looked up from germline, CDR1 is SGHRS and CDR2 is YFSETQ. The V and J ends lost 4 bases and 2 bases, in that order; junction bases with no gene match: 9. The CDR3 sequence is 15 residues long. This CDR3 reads CASSPGGAGAYEQYF. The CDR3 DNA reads TGCGCCAGCAGCCCTGGCGGGGCGGGGGCCTACGAGCAGTACTTC.

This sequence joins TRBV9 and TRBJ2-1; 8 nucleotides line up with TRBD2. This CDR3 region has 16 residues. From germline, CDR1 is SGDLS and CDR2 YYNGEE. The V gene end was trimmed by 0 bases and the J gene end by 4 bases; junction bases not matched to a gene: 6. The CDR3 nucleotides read TGTGCCAGCAGCGTAGCTACGTCGGGGGGGTACAATGAGCAGTTCTTC. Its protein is CASSVATSGGYNEQFF.

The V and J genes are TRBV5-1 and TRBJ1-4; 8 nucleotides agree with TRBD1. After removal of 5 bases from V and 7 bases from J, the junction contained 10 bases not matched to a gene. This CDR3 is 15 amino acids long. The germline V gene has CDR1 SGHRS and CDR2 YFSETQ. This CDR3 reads CASSRSGQGGEKLFF. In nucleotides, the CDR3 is TGCGCCAGCAGTCGTTCCGGACAGGGCGGTGAAAAACTGTTTTTT. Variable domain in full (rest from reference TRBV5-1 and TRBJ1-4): KAGVTQTPRYLIKTRGQQVTLSCSPISGHRSVSWYQQTPGQGLQFLFEYFSETQRNKGNFPGRFSGRQFSNSRSEMNVSTLELGDSALYLCASSRSGQGGEKLFFGSGTQLSVL.

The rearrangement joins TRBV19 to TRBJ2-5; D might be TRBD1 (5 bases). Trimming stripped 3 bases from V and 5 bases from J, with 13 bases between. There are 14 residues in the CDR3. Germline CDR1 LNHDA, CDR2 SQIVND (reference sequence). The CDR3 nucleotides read TGTGCCAGTAGTATTAGGGGAAATAGGGAGACCCAGTACTTC. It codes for CASSIRGNRETQYF.

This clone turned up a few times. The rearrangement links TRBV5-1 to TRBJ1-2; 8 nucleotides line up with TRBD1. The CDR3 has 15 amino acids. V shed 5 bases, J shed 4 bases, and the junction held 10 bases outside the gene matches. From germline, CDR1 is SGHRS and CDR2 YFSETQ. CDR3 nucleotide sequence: TGCGCCAGCAGTTACTCCAGGGGGCGCGGCTATGGCTACACCTTC. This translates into CASSYSRGRGYGYTF.

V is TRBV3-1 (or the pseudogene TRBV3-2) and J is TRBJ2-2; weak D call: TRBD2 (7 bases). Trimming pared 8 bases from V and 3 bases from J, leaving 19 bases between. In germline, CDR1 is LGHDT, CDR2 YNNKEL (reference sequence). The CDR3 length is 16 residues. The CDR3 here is CASGLGGGRYTGELFF. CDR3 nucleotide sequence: TGTGCCAGCGGTCTGGGAGGGGGAAGGTACACCGGGGAGCTGTTTTTT.

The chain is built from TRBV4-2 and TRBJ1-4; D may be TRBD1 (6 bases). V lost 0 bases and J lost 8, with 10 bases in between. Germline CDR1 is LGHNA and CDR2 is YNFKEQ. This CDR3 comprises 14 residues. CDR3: CASSQEQGVEKLFF. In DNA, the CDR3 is TGTGCCAGCAGCCAAGAACAGGGTGTAGAAAAACTGTTTTTT.

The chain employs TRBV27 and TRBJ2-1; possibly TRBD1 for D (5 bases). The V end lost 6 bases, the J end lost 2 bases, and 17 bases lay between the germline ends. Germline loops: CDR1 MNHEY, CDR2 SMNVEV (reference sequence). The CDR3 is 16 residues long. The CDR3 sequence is CASSSDTGSAYNEQFF. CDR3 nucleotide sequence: TGTGCCAGCAGCTCCGATACAGGTTCGGCCTACAATGAGCAGTTCTTC.

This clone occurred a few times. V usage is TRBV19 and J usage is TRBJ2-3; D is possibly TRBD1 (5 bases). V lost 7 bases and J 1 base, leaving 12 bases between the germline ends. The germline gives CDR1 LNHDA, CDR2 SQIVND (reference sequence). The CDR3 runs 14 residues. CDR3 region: CASNLGQGTDTQYF. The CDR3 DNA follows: TGTGCCAGTAACTTGGGGCAGGGCACAGATACGCAGTATTTT.

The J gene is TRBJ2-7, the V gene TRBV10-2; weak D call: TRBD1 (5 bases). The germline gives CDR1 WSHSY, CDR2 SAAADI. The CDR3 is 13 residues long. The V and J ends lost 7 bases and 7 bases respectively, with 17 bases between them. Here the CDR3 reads CASKIGHGREQYF. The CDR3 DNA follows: TGCGCCAGCAAAATCGGACACGGCAGGGAGCAGTACTTC.

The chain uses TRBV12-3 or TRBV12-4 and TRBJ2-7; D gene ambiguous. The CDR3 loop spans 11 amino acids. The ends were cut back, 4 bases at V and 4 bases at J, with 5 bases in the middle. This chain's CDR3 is CASSSSYEQYF. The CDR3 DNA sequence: TGTGCCAGCAGTTCTAGTTACGAGCAGTACTTC.

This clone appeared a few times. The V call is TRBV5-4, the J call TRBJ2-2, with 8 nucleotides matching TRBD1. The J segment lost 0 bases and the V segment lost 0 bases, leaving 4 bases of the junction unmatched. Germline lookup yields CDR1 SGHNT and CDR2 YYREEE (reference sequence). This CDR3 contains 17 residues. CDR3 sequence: CASSLGTGPANTGELFF. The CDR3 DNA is TGTGCCAGCAGCTTGGGGACAGGGCCTGCGAACACCGGGGAGCTGTTTTTT.

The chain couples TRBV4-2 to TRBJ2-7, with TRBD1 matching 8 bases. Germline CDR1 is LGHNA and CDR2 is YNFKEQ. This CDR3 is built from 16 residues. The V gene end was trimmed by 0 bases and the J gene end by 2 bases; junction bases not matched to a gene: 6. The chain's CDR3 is CASSQDLTGGPYEQYF. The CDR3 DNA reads TGTGCCAGCAGCCAAGATTTAACAGGGGGTCCCTACGAGCAGTACTTC.

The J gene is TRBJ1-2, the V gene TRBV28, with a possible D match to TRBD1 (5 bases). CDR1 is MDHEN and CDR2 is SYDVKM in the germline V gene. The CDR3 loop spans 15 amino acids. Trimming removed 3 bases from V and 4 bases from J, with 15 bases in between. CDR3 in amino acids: CASSLGGGPGYGYTF. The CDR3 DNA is TGTGCCAGCAGTTTGGGCGGGGGTCCGGGCTATGGCTACACCTTC.

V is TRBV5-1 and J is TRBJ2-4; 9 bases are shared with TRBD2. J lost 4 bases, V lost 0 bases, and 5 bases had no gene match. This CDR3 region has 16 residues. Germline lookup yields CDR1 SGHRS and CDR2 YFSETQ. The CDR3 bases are TGCGCCAGCAGCTTGGAGGGTAGCGGGAGTAAAAACATTCAGTACTTC. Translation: CASSLEGSGSKNIQYF.